This T cell receptor (beta chain) was profiled in a study of cytomegalovirus exposure and HLA in healthy donors. Study results and limitations: While the bulk of TCR sequences proved rare, some public TCRs turned up in many donors. The study recorded 160 or so TCR beta chains that were cytomegalovirus-associated.

TCRdb keeps only in-frame clones here, not all; method: immunoSEQ multiplex PCR. This repertoire shows some 110,000 clones, more than 85% found once; its top ten account for roughly 4.4%. The donors were in the roughly 120-subject validation cohort, distinct from the approximately 700-subject first cohort. This CDR3 contains 14 residues. In germline, CDR1 is SGDLS, CDR2 YYNGEE. Trimming stripped 3 bases from V and 5 bases from J, with 12 bases between. Note on this clone: Its specificity is not known.

The chain combines TRBV9 with TRBJ2-1; tentative D call: TRBD1 (5 bases). This sequence was found in a man aged 18-30 years in good health and CMV-seropositive. The sequenced material came from PBMCs. CDR3 sequence (DNA): TGTGCCAGCAGCGCAAACAGGCGTAACAATGAGCAGTTCTTC. Translating it yields CASSANRRNNEQFF.